The present TCR beta chain was sequenced within a study of T cells expressing NK-cell markers. As regards this clonotype: What it recognizes is unknown.

CDR3 size: 14 residues. Germline lookup yields CDR1 SGHRS and CDR2 YFSETQ. TCRdb reprocessed the 5' RACE reads, with one entry per CDR3 protein and no DNA. In total, the table holds 350,000 to 450,000 distinct CDR3 sequences. Study-level results: These clonotypes, the leaders elsewhere, also led the CD3+CD56-NKG2C+ fraction in a few donors. Certain NKG2C+ T cell clones were expanded, and their HCMV specificity remained unclear. NKG2C+ dominant clonotype frequencies in roughly six donors were about 1.0-7.5% of CD8+ T cells.

The receptor's source is a man aged 18 to 69 in good health. The material sequenced was blood T cells: a sorted CD56 or NKG2C T cell subset, CD4+ or CD8+ T cells, or bulk PBMC T cells (not recorded which). The rearrangement links TRBV5-1 to TRBJ2-1; the D gene TCRdb calls, TRBD1, cannot be checked with no DNA. The CDR3 sequence is CASSPRWATDEQFF.